A selection of T cell receptor beta chains follows, all from one sample in a study of metastatic and nonmetastatic thyroid tumors. MiXCR re-clonotyped the PCR reads for TCRdb. The sample holds 15,000 to 17,000 clones, approximately 23% seen once. The sample taken for sequencing was tumor tissue. The receptors stem from a female donor with papillary thyroid cancer or a benign thyroid nodule (not recorded which). Some clones in this sample may be carry-over from other donors' samples. CDR3s leave out the opening cysteine and the closing phenylalanine or tryptophan.

TRBV29-1,TRBJ2-1,SVGGQIYNEQF
TRBV5-1,TRBJ2-5,ASSVLAEQETQY
TRBV2,TRBJ2-7,ASTIRGQYEQY
TRBV19,TRBJ2-1,ATRSGDRVTFRSYNEQF
TRBV28,TRBJ2-5,ASTSSGRMAQY
TRBV30,TRBJ2-1,AWSTLGNEQF
TRBV28,TRBJ1-5,ASSFEVQPQH
TRBV20-1,TRBJ2-3,SARDASGASTDTQY
TRBV19,TRBJ2-1,ASSTSGLGEQF
TRBV27,TRBJ2-1,ASTEKAGVHNEQF
TRBV24-1,TRBJ1-5,ATLIYRVDQPQH
TRBV7-9,TRBJ2-3,ASSLAGTGPDTQY